Presented here are 4 T cell receptor beta chains from one specimen sequenced in a study of cytomegalovirus exposure and HLA in healthy donors. PCR involved 60 Vbeta and 13 Jbeta primers. Profiling relied on immunoSEQ multiplex PCR, and the TCRdb table lists in-frame clones only, not all of them. This sample has 110,000 or so clones, with under 80% found just once. Specimen: PBMCs. Every receptor here comes from a woman in her thirties or forties in good health and CMV-seropositive.

The genes are TRBV7-8 and TRBJ1-2; TRBD1 might be the D (6 bases). With 4 bases removed from V and 14 bases from J, the gap between germline ends came to 17 bases. Germline V gene sequence: CDR1 SGHVS, CDR2 FQNEAQ. The CDR3 runs to 12 residues. The CDR3: CASSSTLGAGTF. CDR3 sequence (DNA): TGTGCCAGCAGCTCAACTTTGGGGGCCGGGACCTTC. The complete variable domain, with remaining parts taken from reference TRBV7-8 and TRBJ1-2, reads GAGVSQSPRYKVAKRGQDVALRCDPISGHVSLFWYQQALGQGPEFLTYFQNEAQLDKSGLPSDRFFAERPEGSVSTLKIQRTQQEDSAVYLCASSSTLGAGTFGSGTRLTVV.

The chain is built from TRBV5-4 and TRBJ2-7; D uncertain. The CDR3 sequence is 12 residues long. V was cut by 3 bases and J by 1 base, with 5 bases left in between. Germline CDR1 SGHNT, CDR2 YYREEE (reference sequence). CDR3 nucleotide sequence: TGTGCCAGCAGCTACGGGTCCTACGAGCAGTACTTC. The encoded protein is CASSYGSYEQYF. The full variable domain, rest sourced from reference TRBV5-4 and TRBJ2-7, is ETGVTQSPTHLIKTRGQQVTLRCSSQSGHNTVSWYQQALGQGPQFIFQYYREEENGRGNFPPRFSGLQFPNYSSELNVNALELDDSALYLCASSYGSYEQYFGPGTRLTVT.

The rearrangement uses TRBV18 and TRBJ1-1, with D possibly TRBD1 on 6 matching bases. The germline gives CDR1 KGHSH, CDR2 LQKENI. This CDR3 has 15 residues. Trimming left V 3 bases short and J 4 bases short, with 15 bases between. This chain's CDR3 is CASSPGGGWGTEAFF. CDR3 nucleotides: TGTGCCAGCTCACCTGGGGGCGGATGGGGCACTGAAGCTTTCTTT.

This chain links TRBV2 with TRBJ1-2; D possibly corresponds to TRBD1 (5 bases). This CDR3 has 13 amino acids. The germline gives CDR1 SNHLY, CDR2 FYNNEI. V lost 10 bases and J lost 6, with 18 bases in between. The CDR3 spells CATNKGREDGYTF. The CDR3 nucleotides read TGTGCCACCAATAAGGGCAGGGAGGATGGCTACACCTTC.